The sequence of this T cell receptor beta chain was determined in a study of cytomegalovirus exposure and HLA in healthy donors. General study findings and limits: HLA restriction was apparent for most CMV-associated TCR beta chains in a later analysis. As was reported, the classifier diagnosed cytomegalovirus status with high specificity and sensitivity.

Points on this clone: Its antigen remains unknown.

Researchers ran the PCR with 60 Vbeta and 13 Jbeta primers. Some clones are missing from TCRdb's copy, which holds only in-frame ones; the method was immunoSEQ multiplex PCR. The sample carries 100,000 to 150,000 clones, roughly four fifths recorded once. The germline CDR1 and CDR2 sequences are SGHTA and FQGNSA. The V and J ends lost 5 bases and 1 base, in that order; junction bases with no gene match: 6. CDR3 size: 16 residues. The sequence was collected from a man aged 50-60 years in good health and CMV-seropositive. The sample taken for sequencing was PBMCs. This chain connects TRBV7-2 to TRBJ2-3; 10 bases agree with TRBD2. CDR3 DNA: TGTGCCAGCAGCCCATTCGGGACTAGCGGCACAGATACGCAGTATTTT. It encodes CASSPFGTSGTDTQYF.